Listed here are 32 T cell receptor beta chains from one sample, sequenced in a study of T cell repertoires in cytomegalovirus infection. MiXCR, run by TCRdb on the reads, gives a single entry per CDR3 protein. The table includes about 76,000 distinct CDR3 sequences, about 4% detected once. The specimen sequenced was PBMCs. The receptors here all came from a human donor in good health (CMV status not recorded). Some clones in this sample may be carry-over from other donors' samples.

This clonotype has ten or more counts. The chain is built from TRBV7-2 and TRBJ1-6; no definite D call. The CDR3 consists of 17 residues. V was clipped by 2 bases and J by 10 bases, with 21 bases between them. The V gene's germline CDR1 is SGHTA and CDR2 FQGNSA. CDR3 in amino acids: CASSLNRRIGVGSPLHF. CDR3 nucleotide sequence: TGTGCCAGCAGCTTAAATCGTCGCATCGGGGTAGGATCACCCCTCCACTTT.

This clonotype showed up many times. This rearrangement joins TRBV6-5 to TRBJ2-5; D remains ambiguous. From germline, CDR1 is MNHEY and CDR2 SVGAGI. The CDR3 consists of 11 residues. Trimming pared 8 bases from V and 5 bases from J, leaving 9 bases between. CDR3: CASGNGETQYF. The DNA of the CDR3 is TGTGCCAGCGGAAACGGGGAGACCCAGTACTTC.

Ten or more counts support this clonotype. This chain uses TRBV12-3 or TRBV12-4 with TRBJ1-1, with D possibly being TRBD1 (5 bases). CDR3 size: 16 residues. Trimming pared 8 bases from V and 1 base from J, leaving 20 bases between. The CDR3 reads CASAAEGDRANTEAFF. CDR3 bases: TGTGCCAGCGCGGCAGAAGGGGATAGGGCGAACACTGAAGCTTTCTTT.

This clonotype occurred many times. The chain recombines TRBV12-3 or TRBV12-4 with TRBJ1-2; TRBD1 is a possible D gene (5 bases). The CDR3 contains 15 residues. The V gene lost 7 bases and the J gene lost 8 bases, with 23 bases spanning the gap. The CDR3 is CASTLLGGGRDGYTF. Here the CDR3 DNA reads TGTGCCAGCACCCTCCTCGGGGGAGGGAGGGACGGCTACACCTTC.

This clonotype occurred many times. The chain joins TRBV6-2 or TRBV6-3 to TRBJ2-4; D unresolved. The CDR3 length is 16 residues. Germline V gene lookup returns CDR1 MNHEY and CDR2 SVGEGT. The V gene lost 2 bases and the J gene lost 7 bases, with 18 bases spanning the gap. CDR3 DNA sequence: TGTGCCAGCAGTTACAGGGCGGCCAAGTGGGTGAACATTCAGTACTTC. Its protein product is CASSYRAAKWVNIQYF.

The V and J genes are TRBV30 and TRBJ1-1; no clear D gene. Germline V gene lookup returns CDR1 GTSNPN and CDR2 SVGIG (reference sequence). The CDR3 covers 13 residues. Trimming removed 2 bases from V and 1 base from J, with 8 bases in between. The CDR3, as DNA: TGTGCCTGGAGTATGCGGTCGAACACTGAAGCTTTCTTT. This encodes CAWSMRSNTEAFF.

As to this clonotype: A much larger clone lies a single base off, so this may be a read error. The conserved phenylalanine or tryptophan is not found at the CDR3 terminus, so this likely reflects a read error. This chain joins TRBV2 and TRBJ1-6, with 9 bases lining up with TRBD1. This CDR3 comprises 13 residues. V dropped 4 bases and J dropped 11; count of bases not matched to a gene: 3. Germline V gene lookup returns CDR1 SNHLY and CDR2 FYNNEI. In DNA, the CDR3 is TGTGCCAGCAGTGCAAGACAGGGGGCACCCCTCCACCTT. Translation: CASSARQGAPLHL.

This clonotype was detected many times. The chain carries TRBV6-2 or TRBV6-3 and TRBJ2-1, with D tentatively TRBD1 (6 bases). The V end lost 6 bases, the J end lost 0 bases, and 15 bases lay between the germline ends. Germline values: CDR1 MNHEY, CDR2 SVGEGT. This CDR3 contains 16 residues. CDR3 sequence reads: CASSSSRTDSYNEQFF. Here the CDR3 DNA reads TGTGCCAGCAGCTCCAGCAGGACAGACTCCTACAATGAGCAGTTCTTC.

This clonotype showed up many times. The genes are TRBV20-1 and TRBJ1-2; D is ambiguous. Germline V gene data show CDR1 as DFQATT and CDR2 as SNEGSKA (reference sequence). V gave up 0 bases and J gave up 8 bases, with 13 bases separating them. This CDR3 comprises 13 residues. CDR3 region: CSARDKGNRGYTF. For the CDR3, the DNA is TGCAGTGCTAGAGATAAAGGCAATAGAGGCTACACCTTC.

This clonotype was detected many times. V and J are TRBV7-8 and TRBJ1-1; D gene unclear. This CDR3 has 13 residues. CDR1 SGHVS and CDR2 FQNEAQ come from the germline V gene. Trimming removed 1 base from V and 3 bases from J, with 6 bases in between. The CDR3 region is CASSLGLDTEAFF. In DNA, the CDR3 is TGTGCCAGCAGCTTAGGGCTCGACACTGAAGCTTTCTTT.

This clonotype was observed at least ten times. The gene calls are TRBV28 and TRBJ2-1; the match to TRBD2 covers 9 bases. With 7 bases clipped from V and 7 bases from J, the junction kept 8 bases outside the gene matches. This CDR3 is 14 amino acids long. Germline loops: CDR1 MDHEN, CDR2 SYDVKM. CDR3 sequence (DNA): TGTGCCAGCATCCTGTCCCTAGCGGGGAATGAGCAGTTCTTC. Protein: CASILSLAGNEQFF.

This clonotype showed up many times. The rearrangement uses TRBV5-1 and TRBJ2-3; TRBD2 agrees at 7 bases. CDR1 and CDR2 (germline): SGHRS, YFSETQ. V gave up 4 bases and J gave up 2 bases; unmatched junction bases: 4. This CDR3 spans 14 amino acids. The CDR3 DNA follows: TGCGCCAGCAGCCCCCGGGGGGACACAGATACGCAGTATTTT. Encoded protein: CASSPRGDTDTQYF.

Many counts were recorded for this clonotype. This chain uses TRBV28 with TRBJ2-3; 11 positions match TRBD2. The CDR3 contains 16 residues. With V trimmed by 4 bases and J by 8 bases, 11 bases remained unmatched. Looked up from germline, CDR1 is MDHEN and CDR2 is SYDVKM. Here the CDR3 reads CASSWASGGLTGTQYF. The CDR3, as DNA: TGTGCCAGCAGTTGGGCTAGCGGGGGGCTCACGGGTACGCAGTATTTT.

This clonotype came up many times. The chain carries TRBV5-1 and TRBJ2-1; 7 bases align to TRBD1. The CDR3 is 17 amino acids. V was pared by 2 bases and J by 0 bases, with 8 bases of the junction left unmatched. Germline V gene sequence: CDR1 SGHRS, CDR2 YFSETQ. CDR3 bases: TGCGCCAGCAGCTTCCGACGGACAGGTAGCTCCTACAATGAGCAGTTCTTC. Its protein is CASSFRRTGSSYNEQFF.

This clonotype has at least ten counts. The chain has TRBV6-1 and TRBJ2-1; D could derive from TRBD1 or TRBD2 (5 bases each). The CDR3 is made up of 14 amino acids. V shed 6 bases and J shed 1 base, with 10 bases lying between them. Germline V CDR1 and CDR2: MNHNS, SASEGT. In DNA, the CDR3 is TGTGCCAGCAGGGGCAGGGAGTCCTACAATGAGCAGTTCTTC. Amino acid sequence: CASRGRESYNEQFF.

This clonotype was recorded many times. CDR3 sequence reads: CASSFMVPSSTVGNEQFF. In DNA form, the CDR3 reads TGTGCCAGCAGCTTCATGGTCCCCTCGAGCACCGTAGGGAATGAGCAGTTCTTC. This chain links TRBV11-2 with TRBJ2-1; D remains unclear. Germline loops: CDR1 SGHAT, CDR2 FQNNGV. Trimming shortened V by 3 bases and J by 7 bases, and 25 bases separated the two germline ends. The CDR3 length is 18 residues. Full variable domain (rest looked up from reference TRBV11-2 and TRBJ2-1): EAGVAQSPRYKIIEKRQSVAFWCNPISGHATLYWYQQILGQGPKLLIQFQNNGVVDDSQLPKDRFSAERLKGVDSTLKIQPAKLEDSAVYLCASSFMVPSSTVGNEQFFGPGTRLTVL.

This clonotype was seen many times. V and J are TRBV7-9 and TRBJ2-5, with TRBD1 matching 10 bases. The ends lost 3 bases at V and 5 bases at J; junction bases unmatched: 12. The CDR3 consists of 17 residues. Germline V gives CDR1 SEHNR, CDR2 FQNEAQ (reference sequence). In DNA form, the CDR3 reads TGTGCCAGCAGCTTCGGACAGGGGGGAAGGGCAGCGGAGACCCAGTACTTC. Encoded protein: CASSFGQGGRAAETQYF.

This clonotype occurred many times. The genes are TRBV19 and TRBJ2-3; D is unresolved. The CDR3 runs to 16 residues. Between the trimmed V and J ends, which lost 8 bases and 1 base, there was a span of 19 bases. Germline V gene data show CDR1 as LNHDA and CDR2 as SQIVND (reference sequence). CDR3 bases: TGTGCCAGTGCGGTCTGGAACGTGATCGGCACAGATACGCAGTATTTT. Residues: CASAVWNVIGTDTQYF.

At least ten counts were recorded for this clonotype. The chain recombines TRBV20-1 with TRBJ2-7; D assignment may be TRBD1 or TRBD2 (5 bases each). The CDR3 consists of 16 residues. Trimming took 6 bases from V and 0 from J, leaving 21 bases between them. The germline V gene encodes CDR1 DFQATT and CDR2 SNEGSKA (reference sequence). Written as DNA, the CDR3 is TGCAGTGCGAAAACAACCGGGACGTGGAGCTCCTACGAGCAGTACTTC. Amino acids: CSAKTTGTWSSYEQYF.

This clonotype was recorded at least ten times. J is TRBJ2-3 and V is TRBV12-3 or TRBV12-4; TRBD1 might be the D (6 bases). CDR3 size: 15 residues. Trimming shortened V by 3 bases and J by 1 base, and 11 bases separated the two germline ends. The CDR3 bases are TGTGCCAGCAGTTTTGGGGGCTTGGGCACAGATACGCAGTATTTT. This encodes CASSFGGLGTDTQYF.

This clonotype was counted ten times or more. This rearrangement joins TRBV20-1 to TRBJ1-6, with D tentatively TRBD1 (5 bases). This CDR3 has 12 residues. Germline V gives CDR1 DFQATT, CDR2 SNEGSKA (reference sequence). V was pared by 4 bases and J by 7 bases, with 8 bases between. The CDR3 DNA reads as TGCAGTGCTATGGACAACAATTCACCCCTCCACTTT. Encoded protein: CSAMDNNSPLHF.

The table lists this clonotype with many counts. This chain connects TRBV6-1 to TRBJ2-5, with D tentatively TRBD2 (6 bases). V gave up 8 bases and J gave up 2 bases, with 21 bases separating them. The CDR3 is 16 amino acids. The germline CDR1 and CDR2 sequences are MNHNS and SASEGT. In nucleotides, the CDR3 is TGTGCCAGCTACGTTCGGGGGTGGCAGGGTCAAGAGACCCAGTACTTC. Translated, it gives CASYVRGWQGQETQYF.

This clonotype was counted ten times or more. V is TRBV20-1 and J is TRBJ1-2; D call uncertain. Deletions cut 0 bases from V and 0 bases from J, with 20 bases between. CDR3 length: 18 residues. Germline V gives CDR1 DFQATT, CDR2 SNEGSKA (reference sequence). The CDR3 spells CSARDPLVVGLANYGYTF. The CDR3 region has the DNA TGCAGTGCTAGAGATCCGCTAGTTGTCGGGCTAGCTAACTATGGCTACACCTTC.

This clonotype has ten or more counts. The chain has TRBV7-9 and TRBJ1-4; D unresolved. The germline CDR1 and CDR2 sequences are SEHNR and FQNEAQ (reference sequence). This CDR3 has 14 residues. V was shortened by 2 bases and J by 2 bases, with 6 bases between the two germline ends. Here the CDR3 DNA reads TGTGCCAGCAGCTTAATGGGCACTAATGAAAAACTGTTTTTT. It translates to CASSLMGTNEKLFF. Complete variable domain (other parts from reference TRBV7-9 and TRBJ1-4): DTGVSQNPRHKITKRGQNVTFRCDPISEHNRLYWYRQTLGQGPEFLTYFQNEAQLEKSRLLSDRFSAERPKGSFSTLEIQRTEQGDSAMYLCASSLMGTNEKLFFGSGTQLSVL.

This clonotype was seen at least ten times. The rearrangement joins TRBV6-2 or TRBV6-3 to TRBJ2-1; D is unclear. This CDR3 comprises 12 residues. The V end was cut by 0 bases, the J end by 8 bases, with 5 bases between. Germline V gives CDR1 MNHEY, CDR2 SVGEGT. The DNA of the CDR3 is TGTGCCAGCAGTTACTCCGTGGATGAGCAGTTCTTC. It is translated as CASSYSVDEQFF.

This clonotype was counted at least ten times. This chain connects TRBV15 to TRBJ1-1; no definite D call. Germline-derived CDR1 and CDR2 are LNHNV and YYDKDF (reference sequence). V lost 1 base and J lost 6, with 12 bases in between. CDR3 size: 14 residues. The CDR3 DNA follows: TGTGCCACCAGCAGAGGACTTGAGGTCCCTGAAGCTTTCTTT. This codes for CATSRGLEVPEAFF.

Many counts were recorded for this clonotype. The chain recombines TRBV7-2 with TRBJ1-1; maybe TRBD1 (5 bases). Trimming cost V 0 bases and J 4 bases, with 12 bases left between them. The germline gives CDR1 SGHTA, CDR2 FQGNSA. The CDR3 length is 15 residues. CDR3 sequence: CASSLAGEGFTEAFF. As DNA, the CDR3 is TGTGCCAGCAGCTTAGCGGGGGAGGGCTTCACTGAAGCTTTCTTT.

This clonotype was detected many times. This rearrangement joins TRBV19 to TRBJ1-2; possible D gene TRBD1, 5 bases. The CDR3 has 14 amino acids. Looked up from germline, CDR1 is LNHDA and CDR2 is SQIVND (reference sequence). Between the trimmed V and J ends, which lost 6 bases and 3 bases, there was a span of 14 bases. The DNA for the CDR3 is TGTGCCAGTAGGAAGCCGGGACGGTACTATGGCTACACCTTC. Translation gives CASRKPGRYYGYTF.

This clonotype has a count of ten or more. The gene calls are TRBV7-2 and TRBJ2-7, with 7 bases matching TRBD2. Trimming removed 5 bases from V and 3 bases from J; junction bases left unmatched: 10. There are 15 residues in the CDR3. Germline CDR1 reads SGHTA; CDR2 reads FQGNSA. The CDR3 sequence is CASSLFAGGNYEQYF. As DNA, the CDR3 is TGTGCCAGCAGCCTCTTCGCCGGGGGGAACTACGAGCAGTACTTC.

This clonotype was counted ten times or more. Here the CDR3 DNA reads TGTGCCAGCAGCCTGGAGACAGACCCGAACACTGAAGCTTTCTTT. Amino acids: CASSLETDPNTEAFF. The genes are TRBV5-4 and TRBJ1-1, with a tentative D call TRBD1 (5 bases). The CDR3 runs to 15 residues. CDR1 SGHNT and CDR2 YYREEE come from the germline V gene (reference sequence). V was cut by 4 bases and J by 1 base, with 14 bases left in between.

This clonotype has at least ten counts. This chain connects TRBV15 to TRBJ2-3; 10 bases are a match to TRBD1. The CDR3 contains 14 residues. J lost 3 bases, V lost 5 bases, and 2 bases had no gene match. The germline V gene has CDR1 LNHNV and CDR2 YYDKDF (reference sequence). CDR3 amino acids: CATSRDRGTDTQYF. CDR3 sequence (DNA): TGTGCCACCAGCCGGGACAGGGGTACAGATACGCAGTATTTT.

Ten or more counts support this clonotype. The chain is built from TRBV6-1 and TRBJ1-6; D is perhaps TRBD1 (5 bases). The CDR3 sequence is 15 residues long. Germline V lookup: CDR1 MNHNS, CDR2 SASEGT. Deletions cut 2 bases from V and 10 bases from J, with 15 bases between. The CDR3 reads CASSEIRQGVSPLHF. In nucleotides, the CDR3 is TGTGCCAGCAGTGAAATCAGGCAGGGAGTATCACCCCTCCACTTT.